These T cell receptor beta chains were read from a single sample in a study of cytomegalovirus exposure and HLA in healthy donors. The data were produced by immunoSEQ multiplex PCR, yet TCRdb's version contains in-frame clones alone and is incomplete. The sample shows under 65,000 clones, approximately 84% of them seen only once. Sequencing was done on a sample of PBMCs. Receptors originate from a man in his fifties in good health and CMV-seronegative. Both conserved end residues are part of each CDR3.

v_call,j_call,cdr3_aa
TRBV6-1,TRBJ2-4,CASSGPGTRDQNIQYF
TRBV5-1,TRBJ1-3,CASSGAGQAGHSGNTIYF
TRBV19,TRBJ2-7,CASSIGTGSSYEQYF
TRBV7-2,TRBJ2-5,CASSLLAGGVPETQYF
TRBV6-5,TRBJ2-3,CASSYSKTTDTQYF
TRBV6-6,TRBJ2-7,CASRKGGQESYEQYF
TRBV14,TRBJ1-1,CASSQEGALLSEAFF
TRBV27,TRBJ1-4,CASSLSRGRTRVEKLFF
TRBV5-1,TRBJ2-7,CASSLRGTSSYEQYF
TRBV11-2,TRBJ2-4,CASSLGDRGAKNIQYF
TRBV25-1,TRBJ2-5,CASSERESGGRLKTQYF
TRBV27,TRBJ2-5,CASRGGQMYQETQYF
TRBV7-7,TRBJ2-5,CASSPGTGGETQYF
TRBV28,TRBJ1-2,CASSWPGQHPNYGYTF
TRBV28,TRBJ2-1,CASGETFNEQFF
TRBV28,TRBJ2-7,CASSMLYSYEQYF
TRBV19,TRBJ2-7,CASSPQTGNTVPYEQYF
TRBV15,TRBJ1-1,CATSRAATEAFF
TRBV2,TRBJ1-4,CASSEQGLANEKLFF
TRBV6-5,TRBJ2-3,CASSSDRPTDTQYF
TRBV29-1,-,CSVAGTSGNSYEQYF
TRBV14,TRBJ2-7,CASSQALRGSEQYF
TRBV7-8,TRBJ2-3,CASSFVPDTQYF
TRBV7-8,TRBJ1-1,CASSSQQAQNTEAFF
TRBV2,TRBJ1-4,CASTAQGTNEKLFF
TRBV14,TRBJ2-7,CASSQAGLEQYF
TRBV7-9,TRBJ2-7,CASSIRGQGGLEQYF
TRBV30,TRBJ1-4,CAWRGDRGNEKLFF
TRBV7-8,TRBJ2-1,CASTGTENYNEQFF
TRBV7-8,TRBJ1-2,CASSLLREWVGYTF
TRBV2,TRBJ2-1,CASKERDRSNNEQFF
TRBV6-5,TRBJ2-2,CASRSGGENTGELFF
TRBV6-5,TRBJ2-1,CASSSGLAFYNEQFF
TRBV5-6,TRBJ2-3,CASSFGRTSGDTQYF
TRBV7-3,TRBJ1-1,CASSLTPLMNTEAFF
TRBV7-9,TRBJ2-5,CASSSGLAGGYETQYF
TRBV6-1,TRBJ2-1,CASSGTGRAGGFF
TRBV5-1,TRBJ2-7,CASTPTSGSYEQYF
TRBV6-1,TRBJ2-1,CASSAGTTYYNEQFF
TRBV25-1,TRBJ1-2,CASSEPGQLYGYTF
TRBV5-4,TRBJ2-1,CASSSEEGSSYNEQFF
TRBV6-5,TRBJ1-1,CASSYGGVNTEAFF
TRBV11-2,TRBJ2-1,CASRSWSSGGPSSYNEQFF
TRBV10-3,TRBJ2-7,CAISDGTYYEQYF
TRBV4-2,TRBJ1-5,CASSQDTGQGLQPQHF
TRBV5-1,TRBJ2-7,CASSLVTGASYEQYF
TRBV2,TRBJ1-4,CASRRQGAGSNEKLFF
TRBV14,TRBJ2-1,CASSRSLAGGRNEQFF
TRBV19,TRBJ2-1,CASSRGRLAGSYNEQFF
TRBV2,TRBJ1-6,CASSEQGTGGSPLHF
TRBV9,TRBJ1-4,CASSVGITATNEKLFF
TRBV9,TRBJ2-1,CASSVGSSGGADNEQFF
TRBV4-3,TRBJ2-5,CASSPGRQGMGETQYF